A single sample gave rise to the 17 T cell receptor beta chains below, sequenced in a study of post-analysis software for immune sequencing data. Included in the TCR beta cDNA libraries were unique molecular identifiers. TCRdb independently ran MiXCR on the PCR reads; one entry per CDR3 protein. This table holds 160,000 or so distinct CDR3 sequences, roughly 40% found once. The specimen was blood, collected after autologous hematopoietic stem cell transplantation. Receptors were obtained from a girl between 10 and 17 years old with multiple sclerosis.

This chain connects TRBV7-7 to TRBJ2-5; possible D gene TRBD2, 5 bases. The germline V gene encodes CDR1 SSHAT and CDR2 FNYEAQ (reference sequence). The CDR3 runs 13 residues. CDR3 in DNA: TGTGCTAGTAGCCCCGCGGGCTGGCTTGAGCAGTACTTC. Its translation is CASSPAGWLEQYF.

To note about this clonotype: One end of the junction varies from germline; a read error may be responsible. The chain is built from TRBV9 and TRBJ2-7; perhaps TRBD2 as D (9 bases). CDR1 is SGDLS, CDR2 YYNGEE, per germline. CDR3 size: 13 residues. The CDR3 nucleotides are TGTGCCGGCAGCGGGAGGACAGGGATCACCCAGTACTTC. Amino acids: CAGSGRTGITQYF.

With respect to this clonotype: This may come from a read error, since a much larger clone is one base off. The genes are TRBV20-1 and TRBJ2-3, with 10 bases lining up with TRBD2. Trimming removed 3 bases from V and 3 bases from J; junction bases left unmatched: 6. CDR3 length: 15 residues. Germline V CDR1 and CDR2: DFQATT, SNEGSKA (reference sequence). CDR3 sequence (DNA): TGCAGTGCTAGTGCTAGCGGGAGTGAGACAGATACGCAGTATTTT. This gives the protein CSASASGSETDTQYF.

The genes are TRBV20-1 and TRBJ2-1; D is unclear. The CDR3 has 16 amino acids. Per the germline V gene, CDR1 is DFQATT and CDR2 is SNEGSKA (reference sequence). V was trimmed by 3 bases and J by 0 bases, leaving 15 bases between them. CDR3 residues: CSARALAVSSYNEQFF. DNA for the CDR3: TGCAGTGCTAGGGCCCTGGCGGTTAGCTCCTACAATGAGCAGTTCTTC.

The V call is TRBV28, the J call TRBJ2-3; 11 bases line up with TRBD2. The CDR3 is 18 amino acids. After removal of 5 bases from V and 6 bases from J, the junction contained 16 bases not matched to a gene. The germline CDR1 and CDR2 sequences are MDHEN and SYDVKM. CDR3 in amino acids: CASSLRTGLAVGGDTQYF. The CDR3 nucleotides read TGTGCCAGCAGTCTCCGGACGGGACTAGCGGTAGGAGGTGATACGCAGTATTTT.

J is TRBJ1-4 and V is TRBV11-2; TRBD1 agrees at 9 bases. The CDR3 is made up of 14 amino acids. Germline assignment: CDR1 SGHAT and CDR2 FQNNGV. Trimming took 5 bases from V and 5 from J; bases not matched to a gene: 3. The CDR3 loop is CASSHGTGNEKLFF. The CDR3 nucleotides are TGTGCCAGCAGCCACGGGACAGGGAATGAAAAACTGTTTTTT.

This clonotype was seen once. This sequence joins TRBV6-1 and TRBJ2-3, with D unresolved. V lost 0 bases to trimming and J lost 2 bases, with 15 bases between them. The CDR3 runs 17 residues. Germline V gives CDR1 MNHNS, CDR2 SASEGT. The CDR3 nucleotides read TGTGCCAGCAGTGAAGCACAAGGTCGTTCGCCCACAGATACGCAGTATTTT. The encoded protein is CASSEAQGRSPTDTQYF.

The chain recombines TRBV30 with TRBJ2-7; possibly TRBD2 for D (5 bases). The germline gives CDR1 GTSNPN, CDR2 SVGIG (reference sequence). The V end was cut by 1 base, the J end by 2 bases, with 12 bases between. The CDR3 is made up of 14 amino acids. CDR3 in amino acids: CAWSGASSAYEQYF. DNA of the CDR3: TGTGCCTGGAGTGGCGCTAGCTCAGCCTACGAGCAGTACTTC.

The rearrangement joins TRBV7-2 to TRBJ1-2; D is unclear. Trimming took 3 bases from V and 7 from J, leaving 9 bases between them. This CDR3 contains 12 residues. Germline V CDR1 and CDR2: SGHTA, FQGNSA. The CDR3 is CASSFEGVGYTF. The CDR3 DNA is TGTGCCAGCAGCTTCGAGGGTGTTGGCTACACCTTC.

This clonotype was observed a few times. V gene TRBV29-1 combines with J gene TRBJ2-4, with D unresolved. V lost 6 bases to trimming and J lost 5 bases, with 8 bases between them. CDR1 and CDR2 from the germline V gene are SQVTM and ANQGSEA. This CDR3 is 11 amino acids long. CDR3 sequence: CSVSDENIQYF. The CDR3 nucleotides read TGCAGCGTCTCAGACGAAAACATTCAGTACTTC.

The chain employs TRBV7-2 and TRBJ2-5; the match to TRBD2 covers 11 bases. The length of the CDR3 is 16 residues. Germline V gives CDR1 SGHTA, CDR2 FQGNSA. Trimming cost V 5 bases and J 3 bases; bases outside gene matches: 8. CDR3 sequence reads: CASSTNSGRGEETQYF. In DNA form, the CDR3 reads TGTGCCAGCAGCACAAATAGCGGGAGGGGGGAAGAGACCCAGTACTTC.

The V gene is TRBV5-1, the J gene TRBJ1-5; 7 positions agree with TRBD1. J lost 4 bases, V lost 4 bases, and 5 bases had no gene match. CDR1 is SGHRS, CDR2 YFSETQ, per germline. This CDR3 has 14 residues. The CDR3 region has the DNA TGCGCCAGCAGCGCGACAGGGATGAATCAGCCCCAGCATTTT. Its protein is CASSATGMNQPQHF. The complete variable domain, with remaining parts taken from reference TRBV5-1 and TRBJ1-5, reads KAGVTQTPRYLIKTRGQQVTLSCSPISGHRSVSWYQQTPGQGLQFLFEYFSETQRNKGNFPGRFSGRQFSNSRSEMNVSTLELGDSALYLCASSATGMNQPQHFGDGTRLSIL.

Here the CDR3 DNA reads TGCGCCAGCAGCCAAGATAGGTGGACAGGGGAATCCTATGGCTACACCTTC. Translating gives CASSQDRWTGESYGYTF. This chain uses TRBV4-1 with TRBJ1-2, with 9 nucleotides matching TRBD1. This CDR3 is 17 amino acids long. Germline V CDR1 and CDR2: MGHRA, YSYEKL. V lost 0 bases to trimming and J lost 4 bases; unmatched junction nucleotides: 9.

The V call is TRBV28, the J call TRBJ1-2; tentatively, D is TRBD1 (5 bases). V shed 7 bases and J shed 4 bases, with 16 bases lying between them. Germline assignment: CDR1 MDHEN and CDR2 SYDVKM. The CDR3 spans 14 residues. CDR3 in DNA: TGTGCCAGCACAAAAGGCAGGGAATTCTATGGCTACACCTTC. It yields the protein CASTKGREFYGYTF.

This clonotype was recorded only once. The chain combines TRBV11-3 with TRBJ2-1; D is unclear. This CDR3 is 16 amino acids long. In germline, CDR1 is SGHNT, CDR2 YENEEA. Trimming took off 2 bases at V and 0 bases at J, with 11 bases between the two ends. The CDR3 DNA follows: TGTGCCAGCAGCTTACGACAAGTAAGCTCCTACAATGAGCAGTTCTTC. Its protein is CASSLRQVSSYNEQFF.

V usage is TRBV5-1 and J usage is TRBJ2-1; the match to TRBD2 covers 7 bases. With V trimmed by 4 bases and J by 8 bases, 12 bases remained unmatched. The germline CDR1 and CDR2 sequences are SGHRS and YFSETQ. The CDR3 sequence is 15 residues long. The CDR3 here is CASSANAGVSYEQFF. CDR3 in DNA: TGCGCCAGCAGCGCGAACGCGGGAGTGTCGTATGAGCAGTTCTTC.

Comment on this clonotype: The missing conserved phenylalanine or tryptophan at the end of this CDR3 makes a read error likely. This rearrangement joins TRBV29-1 to TRBJ2-7, with D tentatively TRBD1 or TRBD2 (5 bases each). From germline, CDR1 is SQVTM and CDR2 ANQGSEA. The CDR3 runs 14 residues. The V and J ends lost 7 bases and 7 bases respectively, with 23 bases between them. The CDR3 is CSATGTTTLGEQYC. CDR3 in DNA: TGCAGCGCCACGGGGACCACAACATTGGGGGAGCAGTACTGC.